Below are 21 T cell receptor beta chains sequenced from a single sample in a study of T cells in Graves' hyperthyroidism and ophthalmopathy (dated by TCRdb to the late 2010s). The library was produced with multiplex PCR. The instrument was an Illumina HiSeq 2000. The TCR beta CDR3 regions were amplified from the RNA transcripts. The TCR CDR3 was subjected to a first round of RT-PCR using the HTBI primer set and the Qiagen OneStep RT-PCR kit. The raw public data were reprocessed by TCRdb itself: fastp quality trimming at Q25, MiXCR clonotype calling, in-frame beta chains only. Each entry is one CDR3 protein sequence, shown with its most common DNA and genes. The sample table lists fewer than 650,000 distinct CDR3 sequences, 12% to 15% of them with a count of one. The top ten hold around 14% of the sample. Sample: blood. These receptors were taken from a woman in her forties with Graves' hyperthyroidism.

The gene calls are TRBV10-3 and TRBJ1-4, with 7 bases that match TRBD1. CDR1 is ENHRY, CDR2 SYGVKD, per germline. CDR3 length: 14 residues. V lost 6 bases, J lost 0 bases, and 1 base stayed unmatched. The CDR3 sequence is CAISDRATNEKLFF. The CDR3 region has the DNA TGTGCCATCAGCGACAGGGCAACTAATGAAAAACTGTTTTTT.

This clonotype was found once. The chain employs TRBV20-1 and TRBJ2-7; D assignment may be TRBD1 or TRBD2 (5 bases each). There are 15 residues in the CDR3. The germline CDR1 and CDR2 sequences are DFQATT and SNEGSKA (reference sequence). V was shortened by 4 bases and J by 4 bases, with 20 bases between the two germline ends. The CDR3 coding sequence is TGCAGTGCTAAAGAAACCGGGACCGAATTATACGAGCAGTACTTC. It translates to CSAKETGTELYEQYF.

This clonotype was picked up many times. This sequence joins TRBV27 and TRBJ2-5; D is unclear. V was trimmed by 7 bases and J by 2 bases, leaving 11 bases between them. This CDR3 spans 13 amino acids. The V gene's germline CDR1 is MNHEY and CDR2 SMNVEV (reference sequence). CDR3 loop: CASMGWAQETQYF. CDR3 nucleotide sequence: TGTGCCAGCATGGGTTGGGCACAAGAGACCCAGTACTTC.

The chain uses TRBV10-3 and TRBJ1-5; a weak D match, TRBD1 (5 bases). This CDR3 region has 13 residues. Germline CDR1 reads ENHRY; CDR2 reads SYGVKD. V lost 9 bases and J 4 bases, leaving 13 bases between the germline ends. The CDR3 region has the DNA TGTGCCATTCAGCAGGGTACTAATCAGCCCCAGCATTTT. Its translation is CAIQQGTNQPQHF.

This clonotype was seen repeatedly, ten times or more. CDR3 bases: TGTGCCACCAGTGACACGAGCACAGATACGCAGTATTTT. Residues: CATSDTSTDTQYF. This chain links TRBV24-1 with TRBJ2-3; D gene uncertain. The germline V gene encodes CDR1 KGHDR and CDR2 SFDVKD. Trimming took 4 bases from V and 0 from J, leaving 4 bases between them. The CDR3 has 13 residues.

This clonotype was counted only a few times. The rearrangement links TRBV18 to TRBJ2-5; the D is unclear. From germline, CDR1 is KGHSH and CDR2 LQKENI. The CDR3 sequence is 14 residues long. The V end was cut by 1 base, the J end by 7 bases, with 13 bases between. This CDR3 reads CASSPLAQWGTQYF. In DNA, the CDR3 is TGTGCCAGCTCACCACTGGCACAATGGGGGACCCAGTACTTC.

This clonotype was seen at least ten times. V usage is TRBV18 and J usage is TRBJ2-5; tentative D call: TRBD1 (6 bases). Germline V gene data show CDR1 as KGHSH and CDR2 as LQKENI. The CDR3 contains 15 residues. V shed 0 bases and J shed 1 base, with 9 bases lying between them. The CDR3 is CASSPPHRAQETQYF. The CDR3 nucleotides are TGTGCCAGCTCACCACCCCACAGGGCCCAAGAGACCCAGTACTTC. Using reference TRBV18 and TRBJ2-5 for the parts outside the CDR3, the full variable domain is NAGVMQNPRHLVRRRGQEARLRCSPMKGHSHVYWYRQLPEEGLKFMVYLQKENIIDESGMPKERFSAEFPKEGPSILRIQQVVRGDSAAYFCASSPPHRAQETQYFGPGTRLLVL.

In its sample, this clonotype was seen many times. This sequence joins TRBV28 and TRBJ2-3; D is unclear. This CDR3 contains 13 residues. Germline-derived CDR1 and CDR2 are MDHEN and SYDVKM. V lost 2 bases and J lost 7, with 10 bases in between. In nucleotides, the CDR3 is TGTGCCAGCAGTTTACAGGTTCGGAATACGCAGTATTTT. Protein sequence: CASSLQVRNTQYF.

This clonotype is a singleton in its sample. The chain combines TRBV5-1 with TRBJ2-2, with a tentative D call TRBD1 (5 bases). The germline V gene has CDR1 SGHRS and CDR2 YFSETQ. The V end was cut by 4 bases, the J end by 5 bases, with 15 bases between. The CDR3 length is 15 residues. DNA of the CDR3: TGCGCCAGCAGCGTAGTTCAGGGAAGGACCGGGGAGCTGTTTTTT. Protein product: CASSVVQGRTGELFF. The full variable domain, its missing parts supplied by reference TRBV5-1 and TRBJ2-2, is KAGVTQTPRYLIKTRGQQVTLSCSPISGHRSVSWYQQTPGQGLQFLFEYFSETQRNKGNFPGRFSGRQFSNSRSEMNVSTLELGDSALYLCASSVVQGRTGELFFGEGSRLTVL.

This chain uses TRBV9 with TRBJ1-4, with D possibly TRBD1 on 5 matching bases. This CDR3 is built from 16 residues. The V gene lost 4 bases and the J gene lost 0 bases, with 13 bases spanning the gap. Germline loops: CDR1 SGDLS, CDR2 YYNGEE. The CDR3: CASSPGTATTNEKLFF. CDR3 sequence (DNA): TGTGCCAGCAGCCCTGGGACCGCAACAACTAATGAAAAACTGTTTTTT.

Comment on this clonotype: Given a much more abundant clone one base away, this may be a read error. The DNA of the CDR3 is TGTGCCAGCAGTTACAGGTATCGTGGCTGCACCTTC. Translating it yields CASSYRYRGCTF. The rearrangement joins TRBV28 to TRBJ1-2, with a tentative D call TRBD1 (5 bases). CDR1 and CDR2 (germline): MDHEN, SYDVKM. This CDR3 has 12 residues.

This clonotype was seen only once. This may be a read error, as it is one base from a much larger clone. This chain links TRBV28 with TRBJ1-1; tentatively, D is TRBD1 (6 bases). V lost 2 bases to trimming and J lost 10 bases, with 17 bases between them. Germline V CDR1 and CDR2: MDHEN, SYDVKM. This CDR3 contains 14 residues. CDR3 loop: CASSLTGTQKVAFF. The CDR3 coding sequence is TGTGCCAGCAGTTTAACGGGGACACAGAAGGTAGCTTTCTTT.

This clonotype has ten or more counts. The V call is TRBV3-1, the J call TRBJ2-7; 7 bases line up with TRBD2. This CDR3 contains 14 residues. The germline V gene encodes CDR1 LGHDT and CDR2 YNNKEL (reference sequence). J was trimmed by 7 bases and V by 4 bases; bases with no gene match: 10. The CDR3 loop is CASSRTSYLEEQYF. CDR3 DNA sequence: TGTGCCAGCAGCCGGACTAGTTATTTGGAGGAGCAGTACTTC.

The chain links TRBV5-1 to TRBJ2-3; TRBD2 matches 8 bases. This CDR3 is 17 amino acids long. Losses at the gene ends were 0 bases for V and 3 bases for J; bases not matched to a gene: 9. Per germline, CDR1 SGHRS and CDR2 YFSETQ. The DNA for the CDR3 is TGCGCCAGCAGCTTGGGGATAGCGGGATCTTTGACAGATACGCAGTATTTT. Its translation: CASSLGIAGSLTDTQYF.

This clonotype came up many times. The J gene is TRBJ1-5, the V gene TRBV6-1; D is undetermined. Deletions cut 5 bases from V and 2 bases from J, with 13 bases between. CDR3 length equals 15 residues. Germline CDR1 is MNHNS and CDR2 is SASEGT. The CDR3 reads CASSTLRGGNQPQHF. The CDR3 DNA reads TGTGCCAGCAGTACCCTCCGGGGTGGCAATCAGCCCCAGCATTTT.

This clonotype was observed at least ten times. The J gene is TRBJ2-1, the V gene TRBV7-2; TRBD1 might be the D (5 bases). The germline V and J ends were trimmed by 5 bases and 2 bases, with 13 bases remaining between them. Germline loops: CDR1 SGHTA, CDR2 FQGNSA. The CDR3 is made up of 15 amino acids. CDR3 amino acids: CASSPQDTPYNEQFF. For the CDR3, the DNA is TGTGCCAGCAGCCCCCAGGACACACCCTACAATGAGCAGTTCTTC.

This clonotype was seen a handful of times. The rearrangement joins TRBV4-1 to TRBJ2-7, with D hard to call. V gave up 1 base and J gave up 4 bases, with 11 bases separating them. CDR1 is MGHRA and CDR2 is YSYEKL in the germline V gene. This CDR3 region has 14 residues. CDR3 DNA: TGCGCCAGCAGCCAAGTCACAAAATATTACGAGCAGTACTTC. This codes for CASSQVTKYYEQYF.

This clonotype appeared many times. This chain joins TRBV28 and TRBJ1-2, with D possibly matching TRBD1 (5 bases). The germline V gene has CDR1 MDHEN and CDR2 SYDVKM. The length of the CDR3 is 13 residues. Trimming took off 6 bases at V and 3 bases at J, with 11 bases between the two ends. CDR3 sequence: CASSWGIDYGYTF. CDR3 bases: TGTGCCAGCAGCTGGGGGATCGACTATGGCTACACCTTC.

This clonotype turned up a few times. The chain links TRBV10-3 to TRBJ1-2; TRBD1 matches 8 bases. Germline lookup yields CDR1 ENHRY and CDR2 SYGVKD. The CDR3 is made up of 13 amino acids. Trimming at V came to 6 bases and at J to 8 bases, leaving 8 bases not matched to a gene. CDR3 in amino acids: CAIRPDRVEGYTF. The CDR3 bases are TGTGCCATCAGACCGGACAGGGTAGAAGGCTACACCTTC.

Details on this clonotype: This may stem from a read error, because a much larger clone lies one nucleotide away. The V and J genes are TRBV28 and TRBJ2-1, with TRBD1 as a possible D gene (6 bases). Per the germline V gene, CDR1 is MDHEN and CDR2 is SYDVKM. The CDR3 is 15 amino acids. The chain's CDR3 is CASQNGDISYNERFF. CDR3 nucleotides: TGTGCCAGTCAGAATGGGGACATCTCCTACAATGAGCGGTTCTTC.

V is TRBV6-1 and J is TRBJ2-5, with D possibly being TRBD2 (6 bases). The V and J ends lost 4 bases and 5 bases respectively, with 11 bases between them. The germline V gene has CDR1 MNHNS and CDR2 SASEGT. The CDR3 is made up of 13 amino acids. The CDR3 nucleotides are TGTGCCAGCAGTGGCTCGGGGAGGGAGACCCAGTACTTC. It specifies CASSGSGRETQYF.